This T cell receptor beta chain is from a study of blood T cell repertoires in COVID-19. Across the study: COVID-19 samples, acute and convalescent, were from the United States, Italy and Spain.

Germline V lookup: CDR1 SGHNT, CDR2 YENEEA. The CDR3 has 17 residues. To note about this clone: The germline gene is not matched at one end of the junction; a read error may be the cause.

Sequenced by immunoSEQ multiplex PCR; TCRdb stores in-frame clones only, minus some. This sample has tens of thousands of clones; over 75% occur once, and the top ten carry around 4.5%. The V call is TRBV11-3, the J call TRBJ2-5; TRBD2 matches at 9 bases. The clonotype originates from a woman aged 60-75 years with acute or convalescent COVID-19. The sample consisted of peripheral blood. The CDR3 region has the DNA TGTGCCAGCAGCTTAAGGTCTAGCGGGACTTCTCAAGCGACCCAGTACTTC. This sequence encodes CASSLRSSGTSQATQYF.